Following are 14 T cell receptor beta chains from one sample sequenced in a study of T cells in Graves' hyperthyroidism and ophthalmopathy. Researchers amplified the TCR beta CDR3 regions from RNA transcripts. First-round RT-PCR targeting the TCR CDR3 was performed with the HTBI primer set. In TCRdb, the multiplex PCR reads were re-called with MiXCR into one record per CDR3 protein. The repertoire holds fewer than 900,000 distinct CDR3 sequences, with under 20% as singletons. Sequencing was carried out using blood. Source of these receptors: a woman between 50 and 59 years old with Graves' hyperthyroidism that later progressed to Graves' ophthalmopathy.

This clonotype was found a few times. The chain couples TRBV9 to TRBJ1-4, with D maybe TRBD1 (6 bases). The length of the CDR3 is 15 residues. CDR1 and CDR2 from the germline V gene are SGDLS and YYNGEE. V lost 2 bases and J lost 8, with 16 bases in between. CDR3 bases: TGTGCCAGCAGCGTGAGGGGGGCAGGGCGCGAAAAACTGTTTTTT. Encoded protein: CASSVRGAGREKLFF.

This clonotype was picked up a small number of times. This chain connects TRBV5-4 to TRBJ2-3; TRBD1 aligns across 7 bases. V dropped 4 bases and J dropped 1; count of bases not matched to a gene: 9. The CDR3 totals 16 residues. The germline gives CDR1 SGHNT, CDR2 YYREEE (reference sequence). The CDR3 nucleotides read TGTGCCAGCAGCACCCGACAGGGTACGGGCACAGATACGCAGTATTTT. Translation gives CASSTRQGTGTDTQYF.

A few counts support this clonotype. V gene TRBV27 combines with J gene TRBJ2-7; D possibly corresponds to TRBD2 (6 bases). The CDR3 consists of 17 residues. The germline V gene has CDR1 MNHEY and CDR2 SMNVEV (reference sequence). The V and J ends lost 2 bases and 4 bases respectively, with 21 bases between them. The CDR3, as DNA: TGTGCCAGCAGTTTAGGAGGTCCGGGACTTCGGATTTACGAGCAGTACTTC. This gives the protein CASSLGGPGLRIYEQYF.

This clonotype was seen a handful of times. The gene calls are TRBV2 and TRBJ1-1; 7 nucleotides line up with TRBD1. V trimming: 7 bases; J trimming: 3 bases; junction bases outside the gene matches: 5. Germline assignment: CDR1 SNHLY and CDR2 FYNNEI. The CDR3 consists of 13 residues. Here the CDR3 reads CASNRQGYTEAFF. In DNA form, the CDR3 reads TGTGCCAGCAACCGACAGGGTTACACTGAAGCTTTCTTT. Filled out from reference TRBV2 and TRBJ1-1, the complete variable domain reads EPEVTQTPSHQVTQMGQEVILRCVPISNHLYFYWYRQILGQKVEFLVSFYNNEISEKSEIFDDQFSVERPDGSNFTLKIRSTKLEDSAMYFCASNRQGYTEAFFGQGTRLTVV.

The table lists this clonotype with a few counts. This CDR3 reads CASSLGSRGLGEKLFF. CDR3 bases: TGTGCCAGCAGCTTAGGATCTCGGGGGTTGGGCGAAAAACTGTTTTTT. The chain uses TRBV7-9 and TRBJ1-4, with D possibly being TRBD1 (5 bases). CDR1 SEHNR and CDR2 FQNEAQ come from the germline V gene (reference sequence). This CDR3 has 16 amino acids. V dropped 1 base and J dropped 8 bases, with 17 bases sitting between them.

This clonotype has at least ten counts. The rearrangement joins TRBV27 to TRBJ1-5; a possible D gene is TRBD1 (6 bases). The CDR3 is 14 residues long. Germline V gene lookup returns CDR1 MNHEY and CDR2 SMNVEV (reference sequence). V gave up 3 bases and J gave up 7 bases, with 13 bases separating them. CDR3 coding DNA: TGTGCCAGCAGTTTCGGGGGGCCCCGACAGCCCCAGCATTTT. Its protein is CASSFGGPRQPQHF.

The chain joins TRBV10-3 to TRBJ1-6; no clear D gene. V dropped 2 bases and J dropped 8 bases, with 7 bases sitting between them. This CDR3 has 13 amino acids. The germline CDR1 and CDR2 sequences are ENHRY and SYGVKD. DNA for the CDR3: TGTGCCATCAGTGAGGATAGGGATTCACCCCTCCACTTT. Translated: CAISEDRDSPLHF.

The rearrangement uses TRBV10-3 and TRBJ2-7, with D perhaps TRBD1 (6 bases). The CDR3 loop spans 13 amino acids. V dropped 6 bases and J dropped 2 bases, with 11 bases sitting between them. Germline V gives CDR1 ENHRY, CDR2 SYGVKD. CDR3 region: CAIRGRGPYEQYF. As DNA, the CDR3 is TGTGCCATCAGAGGCAGGGGCCCCTACGAGCAGTACTTC.

This clonotype showed up just a few times. The rearrangement links TRBV19 to TRBJ1-4; no firm D call. Germline lookup yields CDR1 LNHDA and CDR2 SQIVND (reference sequence). There are 14 residues in the CDR3. Between the trimmed V and J ends, which lost 4 bases and 5 bases, there was a span of 11 bases. CDR3 nucleotide sequence: TGTGCCAGTAGTAGGAGACGGACGAATGAAAAACTGTTTTTT. It encodes CASSRRRTNEKLFF.

This clonotype was counted ten times or more. This rearrangement joins TRBV12-3 or TRBV12-4 to TRBJ2-7, with 8 bases aligning to TRBD1. The length of the CDR3 is 17 residues. V shed 0 bases and J 3 bases; nucleotides not matched to a gene: 10. CDR3 nucleotides: TGTGCCAGCAGTTTAGCGGGGACAGGCAAAAACCGCTACGAGCAGTACTTC. Translated, it gives CASSLAGTGKNRYEQYF.

This clonotype was recorded a few times. The rearrangement links TRBV19 to TRBJ2-7, with D uncertain. Trimming pared 5 bases from V and 6 bases from J, leaving 14 bases between. The length of the CDR3 is 13 residues. Germline V CDR1 and CDR2: LNHDA, SQIVND (reference sequence). The CDR3 DNA sequence: TGTGCCAGTAGTCTCCTGAAGGGAAGCGAGCAGTACTTC. Amino acids: CASSLLKGSEQYF. Variable domain in full (rest from reference TRBV19 and TRBJ2-7): DGGITQSPKYLFRKEGQNVTLSCEQNLNHDAMYWYRQDPGQGLRLIYYSQIVNDFQKGDIAEGYSVSREKKESFPLTVTSAQKNPTAFYLCASSLLKGSEQYFGPGTRLTVT.

In the case of this clonotype: This may be a read error, as it is one base from a much larger clone. The chain combines TRBV11-2 with TRBJ1-2; tentatively, D is TRBD1 (5 bases). Germline V gene data show CDR1 as SGHAT and CDR2 as FQNNGV. The CDR3 consists of 15 residues. V lost 11 bases to trimming and J lost 7 bases, with 26 bases between them. CDR3 sequence reads: CAGNPPGDGMRGYTF. CDR3 sequence (DNA): TGTGCCGGCAACCCCCCCGGGGACGGGATGCGTGGCTACACCTTC.

This clonotype was picked up many times. This sequence joins TRBV2 and TRBJ2-3; D is unresolved. The germline gives CDR1 SNHLY, CDR2 FYNNEI. V gave up 11 bases and J gave up 0 bases, with 9 bases separating them. This CDR3 comprises 12 residues. CDR3 nucleotides: TGTGCCCCCCTGGCTAGCACAGATACGCAGTATTTT. Its protein is CAPLASTDTQYF.

This clonotype showed up just a few times. The genes are TRBV12-3 or TRBV12-4 and TRBJ1-6; 7 nucleotides agree with TRBD1. The CDR3 consists of 15 residues. The junction had 5 bases not matched to a gene; V was cut back by 9 bases and J by 0 bases. Here the CDR3 reads CASGGQSSYNSPLHF. In DNA form, the CDR3 reads TGTGCCAGTGGGGGACAGAGCTCCTATAATTCACCCCTCCACTTT.